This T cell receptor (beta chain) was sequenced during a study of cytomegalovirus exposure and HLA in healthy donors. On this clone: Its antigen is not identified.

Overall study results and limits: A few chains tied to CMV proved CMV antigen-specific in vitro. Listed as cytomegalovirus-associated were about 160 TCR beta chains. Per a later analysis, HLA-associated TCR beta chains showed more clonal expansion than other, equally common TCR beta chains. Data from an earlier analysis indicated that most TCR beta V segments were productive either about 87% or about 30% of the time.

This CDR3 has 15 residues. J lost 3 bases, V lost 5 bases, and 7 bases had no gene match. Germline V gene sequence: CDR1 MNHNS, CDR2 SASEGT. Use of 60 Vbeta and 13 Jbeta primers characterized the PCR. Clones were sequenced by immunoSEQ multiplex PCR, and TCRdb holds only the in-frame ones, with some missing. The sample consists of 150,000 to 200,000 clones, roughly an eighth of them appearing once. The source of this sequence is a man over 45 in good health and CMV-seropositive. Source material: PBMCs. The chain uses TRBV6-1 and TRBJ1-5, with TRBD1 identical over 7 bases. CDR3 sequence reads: CASSSAGQINQPQHF. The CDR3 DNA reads TGTGCCAGCAGTTCCGCGGGACAGATCAATCAGCCCCAGCATTTT.